One sample yielded the 21 T cell receptor beta chains listed below, sequenced in a study of shared clonotypes between healthy human individuals. Libraries were prepared by immunoSEQ multiplex PCR; TCRdb keeps only in-frame clonotypes and omits some of them. Counted here are over a million clones, 70% to 80% occurring once; the ten biggest clones make up roughly 0.57%. The sequenced sample was memory CD4+ T cells from PBMCs. The subset here: CD45RA-negative fraction. These receptors originate from a man in his late teens or twenties in good health. Some clones in this sample may be carry-over from other donors' samples.

In regard to this clone: A far larger clone is one nucleotide away, so this likely arose from a read error. The same CDR3 arises from other DNA sequences in this sample as well. This chain uses TRBV30 with TRBJ1-1; perhaps TRBD1 as D (5 bases). Germline CDR1 is GTSNPN and CDR2 is SVGIG (reference sequence). This CDR3 spans 13 amino acids. The CDR3 bases are TGTGCCTGGGCGGGACCGAGGAACACTGAGGCTTTCTTT. Its protein product is CAWAGPRNTEAFF.

The chain has TRBV15 and TRBJ1-3, with D unclear. The germline gives CDR1 LNHNV, CDR2 YYDKDF (reference sequence). The CDR3 has 16 amino acids. Trimming pared 0 bases from V and 2 bases from J, leaving 11 bases between. CDR3 bases: TGTGCCACCAGCAGAGATGGAGGGTTTACTGGAAACACCATATATTTT. Its protein product is CATSRDGGFTGNTIYF. The full variable domain, its missing parts supplied by reference TRBV15 and TRBJ1-3, is DAMVIQNPRYQVTQFGKPVTLSCSQTLNHNVMYWYQQKSSQAPKLLFHYYDKDFNNEADTPDNFQSRRPNTSFCFLDIRSPGLGDTAMYLCATSRDGGFTGNTIYFGEGSWLTVV.

About this clone itself: Germline is not matched at one junction end, which may reflect a read error. This chain links TRBV6-6 with TRBJ2-1; the D gene is possibly TRBD2 (5 bases). The CDR3 consists of 12 residues. In germline, CDR1 is MNHNY, CDR2 SVGAGI (reference sequence). CDR3 sequence reads: CASSIGRVHVVF. In nucleotides, the CDR3 is TGTGCCAGCAGTATAGGGCGGGTTCATGTGGTCTTC.

J is TRBJ2-3 and V is TRBV7-9, with 14 bases identical to TRBD2. Germline lookup yields CDR1 SEHNR and CDR2 FQNEAQ (reference sequence). The length of the CDR3 is 17 residues. V trimming: 5 bases; J trimming: 4 bases; junction bases outside the gene matches: 8. In DNA form, the CDR3 reads TGTGCCAGCAGCCCGACTAGCGGGAGGGCCTTGGCAGATACGCAGTATTTT. Its translation is CASSPTSGRALADTQYF.

The chain employs TRBV5-1 and TRBJ1-4, with 8 bases aligning to TRBD1. The CDR3 sequence is 15 residues long. Trimming removed 5 bases from V and 6 bases from J; junction bases left unmatched: 9. Germline V gives CDR1 SGHRS, CDR2 YFSETQ. CDR3 protein: CASRRQGSSDEKLFF. CDR3 nucleotides: TGCGCCAGCAGGCGACAGGGGAGCAGCGATGAAAAACTGTTTTTT.

The rearrangement joins TRBV7-9 to TRBJ1-5, with 7 positions matching TRBD1. Per the germline V gene, CDR1 is SEHNR and CDR2 is FQNEAQ (reference sequence). Trimming cost V 1 base and J 0 bases; bases outside gene matches: 3. CDR3 size: 16 residues. This CDR3 reads CASSLEGGSSNQPQHF. In nucleotides, the CDR3 is TGTGCCAGCAGCTTAGAAGGGGGCAGTAGCAATCAGCCCCAGCATTTT.

The chain combines TRBV9 with TRBJ2-7; D perhaps matches TRBD2 (6 bases). V was pared by 4 bases and J by 2 bases, with 16 bases between. Germline V gene lookup returns CDR1 SGDLS and CDR2 YYNGEE. The CDR3 covers 15 residues. CDR3 sequence: CASSPLAETTYEQYF. The CDR3 DNA follows: TGTGCCAGCAGCCCCTTAGCGGAGACAACCTACGAGCAGTACTTC. Looking up the rest from reference TRBV9 and TRBJ2-7 gives the full variable domain: DSGVTQTPKHLITATGQRVTLRCSPRSGDLSVYWYQQSLDQGLQFLIQYYNGEERAKGNILERFSAQQFPDLHSELNLSSLELGDSALYFCASSPLAETTYEQYFGPGTRLTVT.

This clone was seen once. The V and J genes are TRBV19 and TRBJ2-3; D could derive from TRBD1 or TRBD2 (5 bases each). Germline lookup yields CDR1 LNHDA and CDR2 SQIVND (reference sequence). Between the trimmed V and J ends, which lost 6 bases and 6 bases, there was a span of 19 bases. The CDR3 is 15 residues long. The CDR3 DNA reads as TGTGCCAGTAGACCCAGGGTTGGGAGTGGGGATACGCAGTATTTT. It translates to CASRPRVGSGDTQYF.

J is TRBJ2-1 and V is TRBV11-1, with D tentatively TRBD2 (5 bases). Trimming left V 10 bases short and J 1 base short, with 20 bases between. The CDR3 extends over 16 amino acids. Per the germline V gene, CDR1 is SGHAT and CDR2 is FQDESV (reference sequence). The CDR3 nucleotides read TGTGCCACACGGGATCTCCTCGCTGAATCCTACAATGAGCAGTTCTTC. It yields the protein CATRDLLAESYNEQFF.

Many counts were recorded for this clone. This chain uses TRBV11-2 with TRBJ2-7; no clear D. The CDR3 sequence is 14 residues long. CDR1 is SGHAT and CDR2 is FQNNGV in the germline V gene. Trimming stripped 1 base from V and 2 bases from J, with 9 bases between. CDR3 sequence: CASSLGPGAYEQYF. The CDR3 DNA reads as TGTGCCAGCAGCTTAGGCCCGGGTGCCTACGAGCAGTACTTC.

The genes are TRBV6-1 and TRBJ2-7; TRBD1 is a possible D gene (5 bases). V gave up 0 bases and J gave up 3 bases, with 12 bases separating them. Germline CDR1 is MNHNS and CDR2 is SASEGT. CDR3 size: 15 residues. The DNA of the CDR3 is TGTGCCAGCAGTGAAGCCCCGACAGAGTTCTACGAGCAGTACTTC. Its translation is CASSEAPTEFYEQYF.

CDR3 protein: CASSFLRDSYEQYF. The CDR3 coding sequence is TGTGCCAGCAGCTTCCTTAGAGATTCCTACGAGCAGTACTTC. This chain links TRBV27 with TRBJ2-7; D uncertain. Germline assignment: CDR1 MNHEY and CDR2 SMNVEV (reference sequence). The CDR3 contains 14 residues. V lost 6 bases and J 1 base, leaving 13 bases between the germline ends.

The rearrangement links TRBV30 to TRBJ1-2; tentative D call: TRBD1 (6 bases). V lost 6 bases, J lost 4 bases, and 12 bases lay in between. There are 12 residues in the CDR3. CDR1 and CDR2 (germline): GTSNPN, SVGIG (reference sequence). The CDR3: CACSGQSYGYTF. The CDR3 DNA sequence: TGTGCCTGTTCCGGACAGAGCTATGGCTACACCTTC.

This chain joins TRBV7-9 and TRBJ2-5, with 8 positions matching TRBD2. The CDR3 has 14 amino acids. Per germline, CDR1 SEHNR and CDR2 FQNEAQ (reference sequence). V shed 6 bases and J 1 base; nucleotides not matched to a gene: 4. CDR3 region: CASSSTSGQETQYF. The CDR3 DNA sequence: TGTGCCAGCAGTTCCACTAGCGGCCAAGAGACCCAGTACTTC.

The chain couples TRBV6-6 to TRBJ2-7; 8 bases map to TRBD1. This CDR3 has 14 amino acids. Germline V gives CDR1 MNHNY, CDR2 SVGAGI (reference sequence). V shed 8 bases, J shed 0 bases, and the junction held 6 bases outside the gene matches. The CDR3 bases are TGTGCCAGCGGGGGTGGACAGGGCTCCTACGAGCAGTACTTC. Translating gives CASGGGQGSYEQYF.

V is TRBV27 and J is TRBJ1-2; D may be TRBD1 (6 bases). Germline V CDR1 and CDR2: MNHEY, SMNVEV (reference sequence). V shed 4 bases and J shed 4 bases, with 16 bases lying between them. The CDR3 has 15 residues. CDR3 in amino acids: CASSSKTGPIYGYTF. The CDR3 region has the DNA TGTGCCAGCAGTTCTAAGACAGGCCCAATCTATGGCTACACCTTC.

The rearrangement links TRBV15 to TRBJ2-1; 7 bases fit TRBD2. The CDR3 is made up of 16 amino acids. Germline V gene sequence: CDR1 LNHNV, CDR2 YYDKDF (reference sequence). V lost 0 bases to trimming and J lost 3 bases; unmatched junction nucleotides: 5. For the CDR3, the DNA is TGTGCCACCAGCAGAGACTCGGGAGGCTACTACAATGAGCAGTTCTTC. Translation gives CATSRDSGGYYNEQFF.

The V call is TRBV5-1, the J call TRBJ1-1, with D perhaps TRBD1 (6 bases). CDR3 length: 15 amino acids. Germline V gene lookup returns CDR1 SGHRS and CDR2 YFSETQ. Trimming left V 2 bases short and J 4 bases short, with 15 bases between. CDR3 loop: CASSLQGSGGTEAFF. The DNA of the CDR3 is TGCGCCAGCAGCTTACAGGGTAGCGGGGGCACTGAAGCTTTCTTT.

This clone was seen only once. The rearrangement joins TRBV29-1 to TRBJ2-2; maybe TRBD1 (6 bases). The germline V and J ends were trimmed by 0 bases and 6 bases, with 14 bases remaining between them. Germline V gene data show CDR1 as SQVTM and CDR2 as ANQGSEA. The length of the CDR3 is 15 residues. CDR3 residues: CSVEDLLRGAGELFF. The DNA of the CDR3 is TGCAGCGTTGAAGATCTCCTCAGGGGAGCCGGGGAGCTGTTTTTT.

V usage is TRBV2 and J usage is TRBJ1-5; 7 bases agree with TRBD1. V dropped 7 bases and J dropped 0; count of bases not matched to a gene: 3. The CDR3 sequence is 14 residues long. CDR1 and CDR2 from the germline V gene are SNHLY and FYNNEI. The CDR3 DNA is TGTGCCAGCACCAGGGGGTTTAGCAATCAGCCCCAGCATTTT. Residues: CASTRGFSNQPQHF.

The chain carries TRBV4-2 and TRBJ1-1, with D possibly matching TRBD1 (5 bases). The CDR3 is 16 amino acids. Trimming pared 1 base from V and 0 bases from J, leaving 12 bases between. Germline CDR1 is LGHNA and CDR2 is YNFKEQ. Here the CDR3 DNA reads TGTGCCAGCAGCCAAGGAGGGGAAGGAATGAACACTGAAGCTTTCTTT. This sequence encodes CASSQGGEGMNTEAFF.